This passage covers 10 T cell receptor beta chains from one sample sequenced in a study of cytomegalovirus exposure and HLA in healthy donors. A multiplex PCR was run with 60 Vbeta primers and 13 Jbeta primers. The assay was immunoSEQ multiplex PCR, and TCRdb's table has in-frame clones only and misses some. This sample has under 200,000 clones; around 83% occur once, and the top ten carry 5% to 7%. Material for sequencing was PBMCs. These TCRs come from a man in his fifties in good health and CMV-seropositive.

The chain recombines TRBV28 with TRBJ2-7; weak D call: TRBD1 (6 bases). CDR3 size: 14 residues. The germline V gene encodes CDR1 MDHEN and CDR2 SYDVKM. Trimming removed 7 bases at V and 0 bases at J, with 13 bases between. The CDR3 coding sequence is TGTGCCAGCACCAGGGGCACCTCCTCCTACGAGCAGTACTTC. Encoded protein: CASTRGTSSYEQYF.

The chain has TRBV30 and TRBJ2-5; 7 positions agree with TRBD2. This CDR3 region has 13 residues. Germline CDR1 and CDR2: GTSNPN and SVGIG (reference sequence). V shed 3 bases and J 2 bases; nucleotides not matched to a gene: 3. CDR3 in DNA: TGTGCCTGGAGCCCGGGACTACAAGAGACCCAGTACTTC. This sequence encodes CAWSPGLQETQYF.

V is TRBV6-1 and J is TRBJ1-1; 9 positions match TRBD1. The germline V gene encodes CDR1 MNHNS and CDR2 SASEGT. There are 14 residues in the CDR3. J lost 2 bases, V lost 5 bases, and 3 bases had no gene match. CDR3 nucleotide sequence: TGTGCCAGCAGTCCGACAGGGGGTAACACTGAAGCTTTCTTT. It translates to CASSPTGGNTEAFF.

The gene calls are TRBV25-1 and TRBJ2-1; TRBD2 matches 8 bases. Trimming cost V 4 bases and J 10 bases; bases outside gene matches: 12. The CDR3 covers 15 residues. The germline V gene has CDR1 MGHDK and CDR2 SYGVNS. The CDR3 protein is CASSGGSGGAGEQFF. The CDR3 DNA reads TGTGCCAGCAGTGGTGGTTCGGGAGGGGCTGGAGAGCAGTTCTTC. Supplemented by reference TRBV25-1 and TRBJ2-1, the full variable domain reads EADIYQTPRYLVIGTGKKITLECSQTMGHDKMYWYQQDPGMELHLIHYSYGVNSTEKGDLSSESTVSRIRTEHFPLTLESARPSHTSQYLCASSGGSGGAGEQFFGPGTRLTVL.

J is TRBJ1-1 and V is TRBV5-1; 8 nucleotides match TRBD1. V shed 4 bases, J shed 2 bases, and the junction held 7 bases outside the gene matches. Germline CDR1 and CDR2: SGHRS and YFSETQ. This CDR3 comprises 15 residues. As DNA, the CDR3 is TGCGCCAGCAGCACCCGACAGGGGTATAACACTGAAGCTTTCTTT. Translation gives CASSTRQGYNTEAFF.

The chain links TRBV7-9 to TRBJ1-2, with TRBD1 matching 7 bases. The CDR3 consists of 15 residues. J lost 6 bases, V lost 5 bases, and 12 bases had no gene match. Germline CDR1 is SEHNR and CDR2 is FQNEAQ (reference sequence). This CDR3 is CASSRELKTGDGYTF. In DNA form, the CDR3 reads TGTGCCAGCAGCCGAGAGCTAAAAACAGGGGATGGCTACACCTTC.

V is TRBV27 and J is TRBJ2-1; 12 bases agree with TRBD2. J was trimmed by 4 bases and V by 8 bases; bases with no gene match: 3. This CDR3 has 14 residues. Germline CDR1 MNHEY, CDR2 SMNVEV (reference sequence). CDR3 amino acids: CASGLAGPYNEQFF. As DNA, the CDR3 is TGTGCCAGCGGACTAGCGGGACCTTACAATGAGCAGTTCTTC.

This sequence joins TRBV7-6 and TRBJ2-1; possibly TRBD1 for D (6 bases). There are 12 residues in the CDR3. CDR1 and CDR2 from the germline V gene are SGHVS and FNYEAQ. V lost 5 bases and J 8 bases, leaving 10 bases between the germline ends. The CDR3 sequence is CASSDNRDEQFF. The CDR3 nucleotides are TGTGCCAGCAGCGATAACAGGGATGAGCAGTTCTTC.

The rearrangement uses TRBV14 and TRBJ2-3; the match to TRBD2 covers 9 bases. V was pared by 2 bases and J by 3 bases, with 6 bases of the junction left unmatched. The germline CDR1 and CDR2 sequences are SGHDN and FVKESK. The CDR3 sequence is 16 residues long. Here the CDR3 DNA reads TGTGCCAGCAGCCAACTCTTTAGCGGGAGTACAGATACGCAGTATTTT. Protein: CASSQLFSGSTDTQYF.

The genes are TRBV18 and TRBJ2-7; possibly TRBD1 for D (5 bases). Per the germline V gene, CDR1 is KGHSH and CDR2 is LQKENI. The V end lost 2 bases, the J end lost 7 bases, and 12 bases lay between the germline ends. The CDR3 contains 13 residues. The CDR3 loop reads CASSPDPGQEQYV. CDR3 sequence (DNA): TGTGCCAGCTCACCAGACCCAGGGCAGGAGCAGTACGTC.